What follows describes a single TCR beta chain. Its antigen is not known. The CDR3 is 17 residues long. Germline V gene lookup returns CDR1 LGHNA and CDR2 YNFKEQ. Trimming took 0 bases from V and 8 from J, leaving 17 bases between them. Each donor was healthy, and each was a bone marrow donor. Donors were nominally healthy when sampled, though unrecorded immune exposures were likely. These data are taken from a study of cytomegalovirus exposure and HLA in healthy donors. Whole-study findings and limits: Researchers reported in a later analysis that common viral pathogens appeared linked to several top clusters. Most sequenced TCRs were rare (though some public TCRs occurred in many donors).

With 60 Vbeta and 13 Jbeta primers, the PCR was carried out. Sequencing used immunoSEQ multiplex PCR; TCRdb keeps in-frame clones, though not all of them. The sample has approximately 160,000 clones; 75% are singletons. This clonotype was obtained from a male donor in good health and CMV-seronegative. Sequencing used PBMCs. J is TRBJ1-6 and V is TRBV4-2, with D perhaps TRBD1 (6 bases). The DNA of the CDR3 is TGTGCCAGCAGCCAAGATCTTAAACAGGGTGTACATTCACCCCTCCACTTT. It codes for CASSQDLKQGVHSPLHF.